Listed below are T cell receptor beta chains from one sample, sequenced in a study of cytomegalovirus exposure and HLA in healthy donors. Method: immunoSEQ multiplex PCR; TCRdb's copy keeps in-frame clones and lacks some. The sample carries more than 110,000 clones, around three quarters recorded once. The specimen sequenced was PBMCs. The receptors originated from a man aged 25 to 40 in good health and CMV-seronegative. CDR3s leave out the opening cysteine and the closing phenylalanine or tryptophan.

CDR3: ASSLANGIAEAF
V: TRBV5-1

CDR3: ASSSVPRPPLH
V: TRBV7-2

CDR3: AIRREGWDTQY
V: TRBV10-3

CDR3: ASSQDWLAAYTDTQY
V: TRBV4-1

CDR3: ASSGDGGYEQY
V: TRBV10-1

CDR3: ASSLRQAINTGELF
V: TRBV7-3

CDR3: ASSPSDQPQH
V: TRBV10-2

CDR3: ASSSDTSGNTIY
V: TRBV7-9

CDR3: ASSIQGLSDVEGYGYT
V: TRBV19

CDR3: AWSLPNLLTNQPQH
V: TRBV30

CDR3: ASRKQGSYNEQF
V: TRBV2

CDR3: ASSSNRGAQNTEAF
V: TRBV6-5

CDR3: ASSSLAGGYTDTQY
V: TRBV28

CDR3: ASGDQEGGNQPQH
V: TRBV19

CDR3: ASSFVAGRSYEQY
V: TRBV5-1

CDR3: ASSQPGQGPYEQY
V: TRBV23-1

CDR3: ASSSDRPSQPQH
V: TRBV27

CDR3: ASSAASGNYEQF
V: TRBV9

CDR3: ASSLSGPYEQY
V: TRBV28

CDR3: ASSLAGGMNTGELF
V: TRBV5-1

CDR3: AWDSNTEAF
V: TRBV30

CDR3: ASSLLREKYNEQF
V: TRBV5-1

CDR3: ASSRGGGAYEQY
V: TRBV2

CDR3: ASSYSLAGVIDTQY
V: TRBV6-5

CDR3: ASSQVASGGAIDTQY
V: TRBV4-1

CDR3: ASSTDRASYEQY
V: TRBV5-1

CDR3: ASSIVADSGEQY
V: TRBV19

CDR3: ASSGVPGLAGGFYNEQF
V: TRBV9

CDR3: ASSEREQYGYT
V: TRBV6-5

CDR3: ASRRTSGADTQY
V: TRBV6-1